Reported below is one T cell receptor beta chain. Its antigen is as yet unknown. This table comes from immunoSEQ multiplex PCR, and its TCRdb copy is limited to in-frame clones, with some not included. The data hold 410,000 or so clones, with 92% observed a single time. The data were obtained in a study of Ad26.COV2.S vaccination and SARS-CoV-2 variants. Treatment here: around 19 received Ad26.COV2.S at low or high dose, single or two shots; five or six received placebo; per-sample allocation not given. Each sample was drawn 63 days after the first injection (of vaccine or placebo). This person who donated was an adult of 18-55 years in Boston. Regarding the study as a whole: Vaccinees reportedly had broad spike-specific CD8+ and CD4+ T cell responses. Similar non-spike TCR breadth was observed in recipients of vaccine and of placebo.

The CDR3 covers 15 residues. Germline V gene sequence: CDR1 SGHVS, CDR2 FNYEAQ. V lost 2 bases, J lost 3 bases, and 7 bases stayed unmatched. The receptor's source is a person between 18 and 65 years old who received the Ad26.COV2.S COVID-19 vaccine or a placebo. V gene TRBV7-6 combines with J gene TRBJ2-7, with 7 bases that match TRBD2. Material: peripheral blood, obtained in a trial of Ad26.COV2.S vaccine versus placebo. The CDR3 region has the DNA TGTGCCAGCAGCTTAACGGCGGGGGAGAACTACGAGCAGTACTTC. Protein: CASSLTAGENYEQYF. The full variable domain, its missing parts supplied by reference TRBV7-6 and TRBJ2-7, is GAGVSQSPRYKVTKRGQDVALRCDPISGHVSLYWYRQALGQGPEFLTYFNYEAQQDKSGLPNDRFSAERPEGSISTLTIQRTEQRDSAMYRCASSLTAGENYEQYFGPGTRLTVT.